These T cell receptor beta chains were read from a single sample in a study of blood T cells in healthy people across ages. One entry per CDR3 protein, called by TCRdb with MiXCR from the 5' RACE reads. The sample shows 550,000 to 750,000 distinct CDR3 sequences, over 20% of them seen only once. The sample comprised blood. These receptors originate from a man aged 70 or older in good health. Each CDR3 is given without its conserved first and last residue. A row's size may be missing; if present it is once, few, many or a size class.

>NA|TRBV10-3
AISEPAQTSGKETQY
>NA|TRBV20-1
SASRVVQETQY
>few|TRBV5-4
ASSYGTVYGYT
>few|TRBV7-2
ASSSTPLAGAGQY
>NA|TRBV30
AWKGPGQSNQPQH
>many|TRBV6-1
ASSDIYEQY
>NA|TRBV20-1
SASTPGPGELF
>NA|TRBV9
ASSEGFYEQF
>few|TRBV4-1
ASSQERRMAGELF
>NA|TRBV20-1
SARLAGVYEQY
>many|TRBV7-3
ASSLTRTSRVEQF
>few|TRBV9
ASSVEGSGGTYNEQF
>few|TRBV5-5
ASSSSPGTGERETQY
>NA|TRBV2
ASRPGLTRTGELF
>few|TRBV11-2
ASSLFPGQSLGQETQY
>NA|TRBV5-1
ASSLDGGEWNIQY
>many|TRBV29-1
SVSRDGNEQF
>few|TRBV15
ATSSDISGTSTDTQY
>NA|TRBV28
ASSSRPSGANVLT
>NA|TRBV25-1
ASSDGQGRYEQY
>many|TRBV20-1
SASTGQETQY
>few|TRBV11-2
ASSTWGTGYNEQF
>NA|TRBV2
ASQTEINEKLF
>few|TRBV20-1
SARDQTGANQPQH
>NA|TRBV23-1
ASSQRGQGEETQY
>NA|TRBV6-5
ASSYGQGSGQPRH
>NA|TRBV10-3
AISESTLGDEQY
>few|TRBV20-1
SAVSGDSPLH
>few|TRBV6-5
ASSYAGGGGAF
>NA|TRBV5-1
ASSSGLAEGNEQF
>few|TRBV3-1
ASSPGTDSGNTIY
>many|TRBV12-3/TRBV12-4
ASSPGQIYEQY
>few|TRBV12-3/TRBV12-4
ASSIQPGQGLETQY
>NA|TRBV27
ASTFGTSGNANTGELF
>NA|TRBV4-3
ASSQEDLDEQF
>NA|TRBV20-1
SARDEGTSCEQY
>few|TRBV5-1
ASSPITRTGSSYNEQF
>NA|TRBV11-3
ASSLELGLRARRTGELF
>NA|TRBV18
ASKSTSTDTQY
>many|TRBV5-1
ASSGQGRDEQY
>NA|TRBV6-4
ASSDSPGASTDTQY
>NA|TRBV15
ATSGTGYGYT
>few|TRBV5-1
ASSLQGQGKNEQF
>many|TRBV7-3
ASSSPLAGEGNEQF
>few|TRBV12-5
ASGPPGLAGVYNEQF
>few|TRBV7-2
ASSIDPQGVGYGYT
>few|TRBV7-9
ASGLQEGEQY
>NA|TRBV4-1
ASSQRGEATNEKLF
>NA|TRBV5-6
ASSMKSEAF
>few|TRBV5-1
ASSSEGQGSYT
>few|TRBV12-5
ASGPWLGGQF